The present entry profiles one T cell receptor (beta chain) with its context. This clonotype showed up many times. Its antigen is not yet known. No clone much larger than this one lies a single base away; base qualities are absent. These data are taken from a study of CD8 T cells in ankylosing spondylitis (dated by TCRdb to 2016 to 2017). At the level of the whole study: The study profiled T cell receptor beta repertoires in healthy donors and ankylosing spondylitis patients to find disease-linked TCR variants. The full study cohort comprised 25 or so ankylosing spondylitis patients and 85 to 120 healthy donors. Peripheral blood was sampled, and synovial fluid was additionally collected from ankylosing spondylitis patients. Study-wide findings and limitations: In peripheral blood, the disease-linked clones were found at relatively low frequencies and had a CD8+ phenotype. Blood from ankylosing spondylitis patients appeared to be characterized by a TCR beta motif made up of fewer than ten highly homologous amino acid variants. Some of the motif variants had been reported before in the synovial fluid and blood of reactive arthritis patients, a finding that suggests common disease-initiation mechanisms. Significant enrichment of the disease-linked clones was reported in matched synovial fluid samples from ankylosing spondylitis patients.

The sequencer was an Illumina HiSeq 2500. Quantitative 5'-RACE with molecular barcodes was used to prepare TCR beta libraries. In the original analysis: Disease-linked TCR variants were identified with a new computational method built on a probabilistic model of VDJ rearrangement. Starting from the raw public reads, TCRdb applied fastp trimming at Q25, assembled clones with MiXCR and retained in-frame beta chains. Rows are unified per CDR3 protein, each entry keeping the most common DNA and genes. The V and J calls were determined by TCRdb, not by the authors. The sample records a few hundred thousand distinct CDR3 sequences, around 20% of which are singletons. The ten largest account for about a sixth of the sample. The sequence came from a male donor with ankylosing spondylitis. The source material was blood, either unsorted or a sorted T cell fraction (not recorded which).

At the DNA level, the sequence is TGCGCCAGCAGCTTAAACGGCCGGAACACCGGGGAGCTGTTTTTT. This is translated as CASSLNGRNTGELFF. The V and J genes are TRBV5-1 and TRBJ2-2, with no reliable assignment of the D segment. The CDR3 numbers 15 residues from cysteine through phenylalanine. CDR3 DNA only is kept here, 45 bases in frame from base 1. Looking up the germline V gene yields CDR1 SGHRS and CDR2 YFSETQ. V is shortened by 2 bases, J by 1 base, and the region joining them spans 9 bases.